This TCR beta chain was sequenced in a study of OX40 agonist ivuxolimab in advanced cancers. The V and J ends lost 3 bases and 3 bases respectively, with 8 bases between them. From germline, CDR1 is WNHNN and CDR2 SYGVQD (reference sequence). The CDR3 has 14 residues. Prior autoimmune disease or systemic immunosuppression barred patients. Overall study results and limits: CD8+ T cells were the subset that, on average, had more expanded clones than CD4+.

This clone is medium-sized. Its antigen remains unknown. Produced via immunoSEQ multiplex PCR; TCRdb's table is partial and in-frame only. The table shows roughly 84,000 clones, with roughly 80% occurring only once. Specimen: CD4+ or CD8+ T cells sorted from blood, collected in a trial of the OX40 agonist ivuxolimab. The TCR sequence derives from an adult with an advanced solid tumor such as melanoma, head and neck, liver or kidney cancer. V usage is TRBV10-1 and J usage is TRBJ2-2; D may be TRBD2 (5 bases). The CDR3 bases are TGCGCCAGCAGTGATACCGGGGACACCGGGGAGCTGTTTTTT. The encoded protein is CASSDTGDTGELFF.